Listed below are T cell receptor beta chains from one sample, sequenced in a study of T-cell memory formation after mild COVID-19. TCRdb reanalysed the 5' RACE reads using MiXCR and keeps one entry per CDR3 protein. The sample shows about 340,000 distinct CDR3 sequences, roughly 13% of them seen only once. The sequencing sample was made of PBMCs or a T cell subset sorted from them (not recorded which). Every receptor here comes from a man between 18 and 35 years old who had mild COVID-19 (a few samples of this study predate the infection). Cell type and time point are not known. Each CDR3 is given without its conserved first and last residue. A D gene is named only where the DNA matches it firmly. Rows may omit the clone size; those that give it use once, few, many or a size class.

clone_size v_call d_call cdr3_aa
- TRBV18 - ASSVTFQPKGYGYT
- TRBV28 - ASSHEGSLSRYGYT
- TRBV6-5 TRBD1 ASTFTGDRVDEKLF
many TRBV5-1 - ASSLSGITDTQY
few TRBV4-3 - ASSQDWLNYGYT
few TRBV28 TRBD1 ASSAGTGNYGYT
few TRBV7-2 TRBD2 ASTLAGGPGEQY
- TRBV6-6 TRBD1 ASSYPGQATDTQY
- TRBV19 TRBD1 ASSRDRGIAEAF
many TRBV6-1 - ASSVQGNQPQH
- TRBV4-1 - ASSPRQAGSPLH
- TRBV5-1 - ASSGGDTSIQY
- TRBV29-1 - SDGVHGY
many TRBV7-2 TRBD2 ASSLDRIGLAGANEQF
many TRBV20-1 - SAFQGGPNTQY
- TRBV4-3 - ASSQDVGALTEAF
many TRBV12-3/TRBV12-4 TRBD1 ASSLARWTRQGTEAF
- TRBV5-1 - ASSLALGEGDTQY
- TRBV20-1 - STLRSGEAF
- TRBV4-3 TRBD1 ASSQDRVETGSHEQF
few TRBV7-2 TRBD2 ASSSQRGSQY
- TRBV5-6 - ASSLDSPNEQF
many TRBV5-1 - ASSLAGTSNQPQH
- TRBV30 - AWNGGAQETQY
many TRBV18 - ASSPQDQPQH
few TRBV7-9 - ASSVRDRNTGELF
- TRBV4-3 - ASSQDHRVHEQY
- TRBV28 - ASSLGDRRTLH
many TRBV4-3 - ASSRPGFGTNINEQF
- TRBV18 - ASSPLHSGNTIY
- TRBV28 - ASSFEGFSETQY
many TRBV12-3/TRBV12-4 - ASRTGFPNTGELF
- TRBV9 - ASSGGNSNQPQH
- TRBV20-1 - RFTGRTEAF
- TRBV7-2 - ASSPDQTEAYNEQF
- TRBV4-1 - ASSQAVGYNEQF
- TRBV9 - ASSVYTGMAGYT
- TRBV5-6 - ASSDFKGPSYNEQF
few TRBV11-2 TRBD1 ASSVRPGQGLNTEAF
- TRBV9 - ASSGSPQARSPLH
few TRBV7-2 - ASSLRATGELF
many TRBV7-2 TRBD1 ASSLVGGGQGGQPQH
few TRBV15 - ATSRPQGKSAKNIQY
many TRBV5-5 - ASSPTGGGYNEQF
- TRBV28 TRBD1 ASSSPGQDDYGYT
few TRBV10-3 TRBD1 AIKRGTGGLMNTEAF
few TRBV14 - ASQAFPWTGELF
- TRBV7-6 TRBD2 ASSPRGGGRHNEQF
- TRBV20-1 - SATRRDNQETQY
- TRBV24-1 TRBD1 ATSGGQVGGETQY
- TRBV5-5 - ASSPTGGFHEKLF
- TRBV3-1 - ASSQDRLEGETQY
- TRBV7-9 - ASSWGGVWTDTQY
- TRBV9 - ASSPATNYGYT
few TRBV5-1 TRBD1 ASRGTGRTYEQY